This TCR beta chain stems from a study of cytomegalovirus exposure and HLA in healthy donors. Primers included in the PCR were 60 Vbeta and 13 Jbeta primers. Repertoires were generated with immunoSEQ multiplex PCR, while TCRdb's copy carries only in-frame clones and drops some. The sample includes fewer than 250,000 clones. A note on this clone: Its antigen is not identified.

With 4 bases removed from V and 0 bases from J, the gap between germline ends came to 10 bases. The CDR3 is made up of 15 amino acids. Germline V gene sequence: CDR1 ENHRY, CDR2 SYGVKD. Study findings and constraints: It was assumed in the presence/absence analyses that sequencing depth was roughly uniform across donors. Association of a missense DCLRE1C variant with TCR beta V- and J-gene trimming was reported in a later analysis. It has been reported that TCR beta sequences accurately predicted the HLA-A and HLA-B alleles of most subjects.

The sequence was collected from a woman in her twenties or thirties in good health and CMV-seropositive. The V and J genes are TRBV10-3 and TRBJ1-5; a possible D gene is TRBD1 (6 bases). The sequenced sample consisted of PBMCs. CDR3 DNA sequence: TGTGCCATCAGTGGCGGACAGAATAGCAATCAGCCCCAGCATTTT. Amino acids: CAISGGQNSNQPQHF.